This TCR beta chain comes out of a study of OX40 agonist ivuxolimab in advanced cancers. Background for the entire study: Ivuxolimab was an agonistic, fully human IgG2 monoclonal antibody directed against OX40 (CD134), a costimulatory receptor. The point of sequencing TCRbeta in the periphery was to test whether ivuxolimab changed TCR sequence diversity and drove clonal T-cell expansion. Partial responses occurred in three dose-escalation patients, of whom one had hepatocellular carcinoma and two had cutaneous melanoma. Among the roughly 50 dose-escalation patients, about 19 had hepatocellular carcinoma, around 15 melanoma, 9 renal cell carcinoma and 9 head and neck cancer. The paper reports the monotherapy dose-escalation portion (N = 52 patients) of the phase I ivuxolimab trial. The dose-escalation cohort was 82.7% male with a mean age of approximately 60 years, ranging from roughly 23 to 80. Intravenous ivuxolimab was administered to patients every 2 weeks at six dose levels: 0.01, 0.1, 0.3, 1.5, 3 and 10 mg/kg. Patients were allowed to have had prior anti-PD-1, anti-PD-L1 or anti-CTLA-4 therapy, and approximately 37% of the dose-escalation patients had been treated with checkpoint inhibitors.

Patients with a history of autoimmune disease or receiving systemic immunosuppression were excluded from the trial. In every dose cohort, peripheral blood was drawn for TCR sequencing at baseline, cycle 4 day 1, and cycle 7 day 1. The samples were drawn from a first-in-human, open-label, multicenter phase I dose-escalation trial of ivuxolimab. Adults with locally advanced or metastatic head and neck squamous cell, hepatocellular, melanoma or renal cell carcinoma were enrolled in the trial. Before TCR sequencing, CD4+ T cells and CD8+ T cells from peripheral blood were sorted into separate populations. V loses 4 bases, J loses 7 bases, and the germline ends lie 14 bases apart. The germline V gene yields MNHNS for CDR1 and SASEGT for CDR2. From the cysteine through the phenylalanine, the CDR3 covers 14 amino acids. Just the 42-base CDR3 DNA is kept, in frame starting at base 1. To sequence the TCRbeta CDR3 region, genomic DNA was isolated from the sorted cells. The immunoSEQ Assay was used to sequence the TCRbeta CDR3 regions. What TCRdb holds here is the immuneACCESS table cut down to in-frame rearrangements. Part of the clones is not present; checked against another copy, under half of the missing clones reflect an unresolved V gene, and the others are unexplained. This sample holds about 30,000 clones; approximately 79% were observed only once. About 29% of the sample rests with the top ten.

As concerns this clone: No cognate antigen has been identified for it. No base qualities exist here, and no much larger clone lies one base off it.

The study at large found these results: Low levels of normalized T-cell clonal expansion were also seen in some nonresponding patients. In the 0.1-3.0 mg/kg groups, partial responders were among the patients with the lowest normalized peripheral clonal expansion, particularly in CD8+ T cells. Clonal expansion of both CD4+ and CD8+ blood T cells was observed from baseline to week 6 at doses 0.1 to 3.0 mg/kg. Which antigens the clonally expanded peripheral T cells were specific for was not determined. After ivuxolimab, more expanded clones were found on average in CD8+ T cells than in CD4+ T cells.

The chain employs TRBV6-1 and TRBJ1-5; TRBD1 is a possible D gene, resting on 6 matching bases. This specimen consisted of CD4+ or CD8+ T cells sorted from blood, obtained in a trial of the OX40 agonist ivuxolimab. The receptor was isolated from an adult with an advanced solid tumor such as melanoma, head and neck, liver or kidney cancer. The CDR3 corresponds to CASSGGGGGQPQHF. The DNA sequence is TGTGCCAGCAGTGGGGGAGGGGGGGGGCAGCCCCAGCATTTT.